This T cell receptor (beta chain) was recorded in a study of blood T cell repertoires in COVID-19 (dated by TCRdb to the early 2020s). Context from the whole study: Samples from collaborators originated in the United States, Italy and Spain and spanned both the acute and convalescent phases of COVID-19. Sample metadata almost always included a de-identified subject ID, COVID-19 status, age in years and sex. Where HLA class I and class II types were available, the types were taken from metadata supplied by the sample provider, not from assay-based typing. Deeply sampled blood TCRbeta repertoires from subjects exposed to, actively infected with, or recovered from COVID-19 were included in the dataset. Samples came from the ongoing ImmuneRACE study (first 160 participants) plus 1,254 subjects from 6 global collaborators. The repertoires were released in a freely available public database meant as a resource for research on the immune response to SARS-CoV-2. The material from the prospective study consisted of cDNA or gDNA derived from T cells, B-cell-depleted T cells, or PBMCs. Overall results and qualifications from the work: The amount of clinical and demographic metadata varied by source and participant and was provided uncurated.

Notes on this clone: There is no known antigen for this receptor. Per-base qualities were not stored, and no clone one base away is much larger.

Trimming removed 6 bases from V and 5 bases from J, leaving 17 bases between the germline ends. Based on the germline V gene, the CDR1 and CDR2 sequences are MDHEN and SYDVKM. There are 15 amino acids in the CDR3, from cysteine to phenylalanine inclusive. The read is trimmed to its CDR3 DNA, 45 bases read in frame from base 1. The immunoSEQ Assay, a bias-controlled multiplex PCR, was used to amplify TCRbeta CDR3 regions from genomic DNA. The original pipeline was this. Nucleated cell counts per sample were estimated from amplification of reference gene primers within the assay. Sequence reads were collapsed and filtered to measure the absolute abundance of every unique TCRbeta CDR3 rearrangement. For each sample, productive Simpson clonality was calculated as the square root of Simpson's diversity index across productive rearrangements. TCRdb took over this immuneACCESS table, retaining in-frame rearrangements with V and J assigned. Such tables are incomplete; in checked studies, under half of the missing clones stem from an unresolved V gene, and the remainder is unexplained. The D gene and trimming were derived from the DNA, and the V and J assignments and clone size from that table. The sample table lists 130,000 to 150,000 clones, 81% of them with a count of one. The leading ten clones occupy about 7.5% of the sample.

Whole blood was collected in K2EDTA tubes by collaborating institutions according to the institutions' own protocols. For TCRbeta analysis, collaborators shipped samples as frozen whole blood, isolated PBMCs, or DNA extracted from either of those sample types. The sequence links TRBV28 to TRBJ2-1; no D segment can be confidently identified. The sequenced sample was peripheral blood. The clonotype originates from a human donor in a cohort sampled during active COVID-19. The nucleotides are TGTGCCAGCAGACCCGTTTTACGAGATAACAATGAGCAGTTCTTC. This encodes CASRPVLRDNNEQFF.